Only one count was recorded for the clone carrying this T cell receptor (beta chain). The data were taken from a study of blood T cell repertoires in COVID-19. The wider study: Some COVID-19 samples were acute and others convalescent; all came from the United States, Italy and Spain. From T cells, B-cell-depleted T cells, or PBMCs came the material, which was cDNA or gDNA.

In the study's own analysis: Reference gene primers were amplified, and this amplification served to estimate nucleated cell counts. TCRdb's table, derived via immunoSEQ multiplex PCR, lists solely in-frame clones and lacks some. From that table come the V and J calls and clone size; the DNA was used to work out D and trimming. This table holds approximately 59,000 clones, roughly nine tenths found once. Germline V gene lookup returns CDR1 GTSNPN and CDR2 SVGIG (reference sequence). The CDR3 is 14 amino acids. The V gene lost 0 bases and the J gene lost 13 bases, with 18 bases spanning the gap. The receptor's source is a human donor in a cohort sampled during active COVID-19. The specimen was peripheral blood. The chain couples TRBV30 to TRBJ1-4; a possible D gene is TRBD1 (6 bases). The CDR3 region has the DNA TGTGCCTGGAGTGTACAAGGGGGACGGACCGCACTGTTTTTT. This encodes CAWSVQGGRTALFF.